Presented here are 14 T cell receptor beta chains from one specimen sequenced in a study of T cell responses to AZD1222 COVID-19 vaccine. Repertoires were generated with immunoSEQ multiplex PCR, while TCRdb's copy carries only in-frame clones and drops some. The sample contains roughly 120,000 clones, 80% to 90% of which appear only once. The source material was peripheral blood, sampled on day 0 of MenACWY control vaccination. These receptors originate from an adult in good health.

In this sample, this clone turned up once. The DNA for the CDR3 is TGTGCCAGTAGTAAGCGGGAGCTCTCAGATACGCAGTATTTT. Encoded protein: CASSKRELSDTQYF. The chain carries TRBV19 and TRBJ2-3; TRBD2 matches 8 bases. With 4 bases clipped from V and 4 bases from J, the junction kept 4 bases outside the gene matches. The CDR3 is made up of 14 amino acids. The germline gives CDR1 LNHDA, CDR2 SQIVND (reference sequence). The entire variable domain, with the rest obtained from reference TRBV19 and TRBJ2-3, is as follows: DGGITQSPKYLFRKEGQNVTLSCEQNLNHDAMYWYRQDPGQGLRLIYYSQIVNDFQKGDIAEGYSVSREKKESFPLTVTSAQKNPTAFYLCASSKRELSDTQYFGPGTRLTVL.

The gene calls are TRBV7-9 and TRBJ2-5, with 10 bases identical to TRBD2. Germline V CDR1 and CDR2: SEHNR, FQNEAQ (reference sequence). Unmatched junction bases numbered 6, after V lost 3 bases and J lost 5 bases. CDR3 length equals 15 residues. Here the CDR3 reads CASSFVSGRRETQYF. DNA of the CDR3: TGTGCCAGCAGCTTCGTTAGCGGGAGGAGGGAGACCCAGTACTTC. Filled out from reference TRBV7-9 and TRBJ2-5, the complete variable domain reads DTGVSQNPRHKITKRGQNVTFRCDPISEHNRLYWYRQTLGQGPEFLTYFQNEAQLEKSRLLSDRFSAERPKGSFSTLEIQRTEQGDSAMYLCASSFVSGRRETQYFGPGTRLLVL.

The gene calls are TRBV5-1 and TRBJ1-2; possibly TRBD1 for D (6 bases). CDR3 size: 15 residues. Trimming pared 4 bases from V and 0 bases from J, leaving 13 bases between. Germline values: CDR1 SGHRS, CDR2 YFSETQ. The CDR3, as DNA: TGCGCCAGCAGCCCGCAGCAGGGGACTAACTATGGCTACACCTTC. Amino acid sequence: CASSPQQGTNYGYTF.

V and J are TRBV7-2 and TRBJ2-4; D is undetermined. The CDR3 covers 13 residues. Germline CDR1 is SGHTA and CDR2 is FQGNSA. The V and J ends lost 5 bases and 0 bases respectively, with 5 bases between them. The DNA for the CDR3 is TGTGCCAGCAGCAGTATAGCCAAAAACATTCAGTACTTC. Translated: CASSSIAKNIQYF.

The chain is built from TRBV6-5 and TRBJ2-7; maybe TRBD2 (7 bases). Deletions cut 5 bases from V and 6 bases from J, with 20 bases between. Germline CDR1 MNHEY, CDR2 SVGAGI. The CDR3 loop spans 15 amino acids. In DNA form, the CDR3 reads TGTGCCAGCAGTAGGGCCGGCAGGGGAGGGGTCGAGCAGTACTTC. Amino acid sequence: CASSRAGRGGVEQYF.

The genes are TRBV14 and TRBJ2-2; 10 bases are a match to TRBD2. CDR1 and CDR2 (germline): SGHDN, FVKESK. This CDR3 comprises 16 residues. V was pared by 5 bases and J by 4 bases, with 7 bases of the junction left unmatched. The CDR3 DNA is TGTGCCAGCAGCTATATAGCGGGAGGTGGCACCGGGGAGCTGTTTTTT. Translation: CASSYIAGGGTGELFF.

The chain is built from TRBV30 and TRBJ1-1, with a weak D call TRBD1 (5 bases). The length of the CDR3 is 12 residues. In germline, CDR1 is GTSNPN, CDR2 SVGIG (reference sequence). The ends were cut back, 0 bases at V and 4 bases at J, with 6 bases in the middle. The CDR3 nucleotides read TGTGCCTGGAGTGTTGGGGGCACTGAAGCTTTCTTT. Amino acid sequence: CAWSVGGTEAFF.

V is TRBV28 and J is TRBJ1-1; 9 nucleotides line up with TRBD1. The V gene's germline CDR1 is MDHEN and CDR2 SYDVKM. The J segment lost 6 bases and the V segment lost 5 bases, leaving 10 bases of the junction unmatched. CDR3 length: 15 residues. In DNA, the CDR3 is TGTGCCAGCAGTCCTAAAGGACAGGGGAGGGCTGAAGCTTTCTTT. Its protein is CASSPKGQGRAEAFF.

This chain links TRBV7-9 with TRBJ2-7; no clear D gene. Germline V gives CDR1 SEHNR, CDR2 FQNEAQ (reference sequence). V was pared by 5 bases and J by 0 bases, with 2 bases between. CDR3 size: 11 residues. The CDR3 DNA reads as TGTGCCAGCAGCCCCTCCTACGAGCAGTACTTC. This translates into CASSPSYEQYF. The full variable domain, rest sourced from reference TRBV7-9 and TRBJ2-7, is DTGVSQNPRHKITKRGQNVTFRCDPISEHNRLYWYRQTLGQGPEFLTYFQNEAQLEKSRLLSDRFSAERPKGSFSTLEIQRTEQGDSAMYLCASSPSYEQYFGPGTRLTVT.

This rearrangement joins TRBV6-4 to TRBJ2-7; D is possibly TRBD2 (8 bases). CDR1 and CDR2 (germline): MRHNA, SNTAGT. V shed 0 bases and J shed 3 bases, with 27 bases lying between them. This CDR3 spans 20 amino acids. This CDR3 is CASSDSGRGKGLAGFYEQYF. CDR3 nucleotides: TGTGCCAGCAGTGACTCGGGCAGGGGGAAAGGACTAGCAGGTTTCTACGAGCAGTACTTC.

The V gene is TRBV5-4, the J gene TRBJ1-4, with a possible D match to TRBD1 (5 bases). V lost 0 bases, J lost 6 bases, and 9 bases lay in between. Germline assignment: CDR1 SGHNT and CDR2 YYREEE (reference sequence). This CDR3 spans 14 amino acids. The DNA of the CDR3 is TGTGCCAGCAGCTTGGGGCAGGGTGATGAAAAACTGTTTTTT. Translated: CASSLGQGDEKLFF.

This sequence joins TRBV7-6 and TRBJ1-1; D uncertain. V was cut by 3 bases and J by 1 base, with 12 bases left in between. The CDR3 has 15 residues. Per the germline V gene, CDR1 is SGHVS and CDR2 is FNYEAQ. The CDR3 region is CASSLSTDPNTEAFF. Written as DNA, the CDR3 is TGTGCCAGCAGCTTGAGCACAGACCCGAACACTGAAGCTTTCTTT.

This chain uses TRBV5-1 with TRBJ1-4; D ambiguous. The V gene's germline CDR1 is SGHRS and CDR2 YFSETQ. The CDR3 runs 14 residues. Trimming left V 3 bases short and J 3 bases short, with 9 bases between. In DNA form, the CDR3 reads TGCGCCAGCAGCTCACTGCCGGCTAATGAAAAACTGTTTTTT. It codes for CASSSLPANEKLFF. Full variable domain (rest looked up from reference TRBV5-1 and TRBJ1-4): KAGVTQTPRYLIKTRGQQVTLSCSPISGHRSVSWYQQTPGQGLQFLFEYFSETQRNKGNFPGRFSGRQFSNSRSEMNVSTLELGDSALYLCASSSLPANEKLFFGSGTQLSVL.

The chain carries TRBV27 and TRBJ2-2, with D possibly TRBD1 on 6 matching bases. Trimming cost V 7 bases and J 7 bases, with 22 bases left between them. The CDR3 contains 16 residues. CDR1 is MNHEY and CDR2 is SMNVEV in the germline V gene (reference sequence). The CDR3 DNA follows: TGTGCCAGCACCGGCCTTTTGGACAGCCAGCTCGGGGAGCTGTTTTTT. It is translated as CASTGLLDSQLGELFF.